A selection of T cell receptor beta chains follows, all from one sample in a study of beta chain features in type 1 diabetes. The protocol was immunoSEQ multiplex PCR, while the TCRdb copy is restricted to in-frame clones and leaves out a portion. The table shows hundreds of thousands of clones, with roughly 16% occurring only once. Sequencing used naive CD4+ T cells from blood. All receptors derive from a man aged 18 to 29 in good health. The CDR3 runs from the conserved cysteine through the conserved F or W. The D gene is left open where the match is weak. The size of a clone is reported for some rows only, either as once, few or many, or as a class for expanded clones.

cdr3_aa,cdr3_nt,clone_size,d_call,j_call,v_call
CATSIDLNYGYTF,TGTGCCACCAGCATCGACCTTAACTATGGCTACACCTTC,few,NA,TRBJ1-2,TRBV15
CASSVQGGTEAFF,TGTGCCAGCAGCGTTCAGGGGGGCACTGAAGCTTTCTTT,NA,TRBD1,TRBJ1-1,TRBV9
CASSSVSGTGGLVTEAFF,TGTGCCAGCAGCTCCGTATCCGGGACAGGGGGACTGGTGACTGAAGCTTTCTTT,few,TRBD1,TRBJ1-1,TRBV14
CASSMVVAASYEQYF,TGTGCCAGTAGTATGGTAGTAGCGGCTTCCTACGAGCAGTACTTC,NA,NA,TRBJ2-7,TRBV19
CASSLGREYNEQFF,TGTGCCAGCAGCTTAGGCAGAGAGTACAATGAGCAGTTCTTC,once,NA,TRBJ2-1,TRBV7-3
CASRPLKRGRNTEAFF,TGTGCCAGTAGACCCCTGAAGCGGGGGAGAAACACTGAAGCTTTCTTT,few,NA,TRBJ1-1,TRBV19
CASTRRPRDFTGELFF,TGTGCCAGTACACGCCGCCCCAGGGACTTCACCGGGGAGCTGTTTTTT,NA,NA,TRBJ2-2,TRBV19
CASSDGGNQPQHF,TGTGCCAGCAGTGACGGGGGGAATCAGCCCCAGCATTTT,few,NA,TRBJ1-5,TRBV25-1
CASSFVAGSYNEQFF,TGTGCCAGCAGCTTCGTAGCGGGATCCTACAATGAGCAGTTCTTC,few,TRBD2,TRBJ2-1,TRBV11-3
CASSLGQGAYNEQFF,TGTGCCAGCAGCTTGGGACAGGGGGCGTACAATGAGCAGTTCTTC,few,TRBD1,TRBJ2-1,TRBV7-2